These 32 T cell receptor beta chains were all obtained from the same sample, sequenced in a study of CD4 and CD8 cells across lung adenocarcinoma regions. TCRdb reanalysed the PCR reads using MiXCR and keeps one entry per CDR3 protein. The sample shows about 1,900 distinct CDR3 sequences, around two thirds of them seen only once. The specimen sequenced was CD4+ T cells from the margin of a lung tumor. The receptors here all came from a female donor with lung adenocarcinoma. The CD4 and CD8 labels of this study may be unreliable.

The CDR3 sequence is CASSRRDRSSYEQYF. The CDR3 DNA sequence: TGTGCCAGCAGTCGCCGGGACAGGAGCTCCTACGAGCAGTACTTC. The chain links TRBV6-1 to TRBJ2-7, with 8 bases matching TRBD1. The CDR3 contains 15 residues. CDR1 MNHNS and CDR2 SASEGT come from the germline V gene. J gave up 0 bases and V 5 bases, and 6 bases lay outside the gene matches.

The chain has TRBV6-1 and TRBJ2-5; 10 bases fit TRBD1. Germline CDR1 reads MNHNS; CDR2 reads SASEGT. J was trimmed by 4 bases and V by 6 bases; bases with no gene match: 8. The CDR3 totals 15 residues. The CDR3: CASSPGQGNGETQYF. In nucleotides, the CDR3 is TGTGCCAGCAGCCCGGGACAGGGGAACGGAGAGACCCAGTACTTC.

This clonotype ranks as medium-sized. The rearrangement uses TRBV7-2 and TRBJ1-2; D perhaps matches TRBD1 (6 bases). The germline V and J ends were trimmed by 0 bases and 2 bases, with 10 bases remaining between them. Germline-derived CDR1 and CDR2 are SGHTA and FQGNSA. The CDR3 is 15 residues long. The CDR3 sequence: CASSLALGANYGYTF. CDR3 sequence (DNA): TGTGCCAGCAGCTTAGCGTTGGGGGCCAACTATGGCTACACCTTC.

The chain carries TRBV6-1 and TRBJ2-3; D is ambiguous. The CDR3 is made up of 13 amino acids. The germline V gene has CDR1 MNHNS and CDR2 SASEGT. The V end was cut by 6 bases, the J end by 12 bases, with 19 bases between. CDR3 sequence reads: CASRMRGVETQYF. The CDR3 DNA reads TGTGCCAGCAGGATGAGAGGCGTAGAGACCCAGTATTTT.

CDR3 bases: TGTGCCAGCAGTTTAGGGGGACTAGCAGTAGCCCAGTACTTC. Protein sequence: CASSLGGLAVAQYF. The gene calls are TRBV12-3 or TRBV12-4 and TRBJ2-5; 9 nucleotides match TRBD2. V gave up 1 base and J gave up 9 bases; unmatched junction bases: 6. The CDR3 is 14 amino acids.

The table lists this clonotype with a count of one. Because the CDR3 is missing its conserved closing phenylalanine or tryptophan, this is likely a read error. The DNA is left out, because the CDR3 cannot be placed on it with certainty; the CDR3 is given as TCRdb lists it. This sequence joins TRBV19 and TRBJ2-1; the tabulated D call, TRBD1, remains unverified against the DNA. With termini counted, the CDR3 has 8 amino acids. The germline gives CDR1 LNHDA, CDR2 SQIVND (reference sequence). CDR3 residues: CAYEIIHR.

This clonotype turned up a few times. CDR3 nucleotides: TGTGCCAGCAGACCGGGACAGGGGTTTAGGTACCAAGAGACCCAGTACTTC. Translated, it gives CASRPGQGFRYQETQYF. This rearrangement joins TRBV27 to TRBJ2-5, with 10 bases fitting TRBD1. The CDR3 extends over 17 amino acids. V gave up 6 bases and J gave up 0 bases; unmatched junction bases: 10. Germline V lookup: CDR1 MNHEY, CDR2 SMNVEV (reference sequence).

In its sample, this clonotype was seen once. The CDR3 DNA is TGTGCCAGCAGTGAAGCCTTGAGGGGGGGCTCCTACGAGCAGTACTTC. It translates to CASSEALRGGSYEQYF. This rearrangement joins TRBV6-1 to TRBJ2-7; a possible D gene is TRBD2 (7 bases). The germline V gene encodes CDR1 MNHNS and CDR2 SASEGT. This CDR3 comprises 16 residues. The V end was cut by 0 bases, the J end by 0 bases, with 12 bases between.

This clonotype is judged large. The chain combines TRBV6-1 with TRBJ2-3; D uncertain. The CDR3 is 13 amino acids. Trimming shortened V by 8 bases and J by 3 bases, and 12 bases separated the two germline ends. CDR1 and CDR2 from the germline V gene are MNHNS and SASEGT. CDR3 DNA: TGTGCCAGCGGAAATCTAGAAACAGATACGCAGTATTTT. Translated: CASGNLETDTQYF.

Points on this clonotype: Relative to the germline gene, one junction end is altered; a read error may explain this. The chain employs TRBV11-2 and TRBJ2-5, with 10 bases matching TRBD2. The CDR3 is 15 residues long. Germline lookup yields CDR1 SGHAT and CDR2 FQNNGV. CDR3 protein: CASRLAGGPKETQYF. DNA of the CDR3: TGTGCCAGCAGATTAGCGGGGGGCCCCAAAGAGACCCAGTACTTC.

This clonotype has a handful of counts. The chain recombines TRBV6-1 with TRBJ2-5, with D unclear. The DNA end is a closer match to TRBJ2-7, so the J assignment may be wrong. The CDR3 spans 12 residues. Germline CDR1 reads MNHNS; CDR2 reads SASEGT. The CDR3 nucleotides read TGTGCCAGCAGGAGCGAGAGCTACGAGCAGTACTTC. Translation gives CASRSESYEQYF.

The rearrangement joins TRBV27 to TRBJ2-1, with TRBD2 identical over 12 bases. Germline CDR1 reads MNHEY; CDR2 reads SMNVEV (reference sequence). J was trimmed by 6 bases and V by 6 bases; bases with no gene match: 9. This CDR3 contains 16 residues. The DNA of the CDR3 is TGTGCCAGCAGGTGGGAGCTAGCGGGGGGGGCCAATGAGCAGTTCTTC. Amino acid sequence: CASRWELAGGANEQFF.

This clonotype occurred a few times. V and J are TRBV11-2 and TRBJ2-3; 9 nucleotides align to TRBD2. J was trimmed by 4 bases and V by 1 base; bases with no gene match: 18. The CDR3 consists of 20 residues. CDR1 is SGHAT and CDR2 is FQNNGV in the germline V gene. CDR3 sequence reads: CASSLVGPGLATMGADTQYF. The CDR3 DNA reads TGTGCCAGCAGCTTAGTAGGCCCAGGACTAGCGACGATGGGCGCAGATACGCAGTATTTT. The complete variable domain, with remaining parts taken from reference TRBV11-2 and TRBJ2-3, reads EAGVAQSPRYKIIEKRQSVAFWCNPISGHATLYWYQQILGQGPKLLIQFQNNGVVDDSQLPKDRFSAERLKGVDSTLKIQPAKLEDSAVYLCASSLVGPGLATMGADTQYFGPGTRLTVL.

The chain is built from TRBV11-2 and TRBJ2-3; D is unresolved. CDR1 and CDR2 from the germline V gene are SGHAT and FQNNGV. V was trimmed by 3 bases and J by 4 bases, leaving 2 bases between them. The CDR3 consists of 11 residues. CDR3 in DNA: TGTGCCAGCAGCTTCGCAGATACGCAGTATTTT. Protein: CASSFADTQYF.

On this clonotype itself: This sequence may be a read error, since a much larger clone differs from it by one base. The chain links TRBV6-1 to TRBJ2-4; 11 bases agree with TRBD2. Trimming took 7 bases from V and 13 from J; bases not matched to a gene: 15. CDR1 is MNHNS and CDR2 is SASEGT in the germline V gene. CDR3 length: 15 amino acids. The CDR3 DNA sequence: TGTGCCAGCAACATAGAGACTAGCGGGAACGATGAGCAGTACTTC. Its protein is CASNIETSGNDEQYF.

This chain connects TRBV6-1 to TRBJ2-5, with a weak D call TRBD1 (5 bases). Germline V CDR1 and CDR2: MNHNS, SASEGT. The CDR3 has 13 residues. Trimming pared 6 bases from V and 4 bases from J, leaving 12 bases between. CDR3 protein: CASRGVDAETQYF. The CDR3 coding sequence is TGTGCCAGCAGAGGGGTTGATGCAGAGACCCAGTACTTC.

V is TRBV6-1 and J is TRBJ1-6; TRBD1 matches 7 bases. The germline gives CDR1 MNHNS, CDR2 SASEGT. CDR3 length: 17 residues. V dropped 0 bases and J dropped 6; count of bases not matched to a gene: 8. CDR3 nucleotide sequence: TGTGCCAGCAGTGAAGCAGTACCCGGGACAGCTAATTCACCCCTCCACTTT. Amino acids: CASSEAVPGTANSPLHF.

The gene calls are TRBV6-6 and TRBJ1-1, with 10 bases identical to TRBD1. Germline V CDR1 and CDR2: MNHNY, SVGAGI (reference sequence). The trim removed 8 bases at V and 8 bases at J, leaving 14 bases unmatched. The CDR3 sequence is 15 residues long. As DNA, the CDR3 is TGTGCCAGCTCTAGGACAGGGGGAGGGTATTTAGAAGCTTTCTTT. This gives the protein CASSRTGGGYLEAFF.

This clonotype has a handful of counts. The chain uses TRBV10-2 and TRBJ2-5; tentatively, D is TRBD2 (6 bases). Between the trimmed V and J ends, which lost 0 bases and 4 bases, there was a span of 12 bases. This CDR3 spans 15 amino acids. Germline CDR1 is WSHSY and CDR2 is SAAADI. For the CDR3, the DNA is TGCGCCAGCAGTGAGTCGACTCGGGGGAGAGAGACCCAGTACTTC. It codes for CASSESTRGRETQYF.

This clonotype was detected only a few times. This chain connects TRBV6-5 to TRBJ1-2, with no clear D. V lost 0 bases to trimming and J lost 1 base, with 6 bases between them. The CDR3 has 14 residues. Germline V gene data show CDR1 as MNHEY and CDR2 as SVGAGI. The CDR3 sequence is CASSYSTVNYGYTF. CDR3 coding DNA: TGTGCCAGCAGTTACTCGACCGTTAACTATGGCTACACCTTC.

Notes on this clonotype: One end of the junction varies from germline; a read error may be responsible. The chain is built from TRBV6-1 and TRBJ1-3, with 9 nucleotides matching TRBD1. CDR3 length: 14 amino acids. The germline V gene has CDR1 MNHNS and CDR2 SASEGT. CDR3 amino acids: CASTPGQGSNTLFF. The CDR3 region has the DNA TGTGCCAGCACCCCGGGACAGGGTAGCAACACCCTATTTTTT.

The chain has TRBV6-1 and TRBJ2-3, with D unclear. V lost 6 bases and J lost 2, with 12 bases in between. Germline lookup yields CDR1 MNHNS and CDR2 SASEGT. The CDR3 has 14 residues. The CDR3, as DNA: TGTGCCAGCAGCCTCAGGCCTATCACAGATACGCAGTATTTT. The encoded protein is CASSLRPITDTQYF.

The chain is built from TRBV11-1 and TRBJ2-1; 7 bases fit TRBD2. CDR3 length: 15 residues. In germline, CDR1 is SGHAT, CDR2 FQDESV (reference sequence). V shed 6 bases and J 4 bases; nucleotides not matched to a gene: 9. CDR3 DNA sequence: TGTGCCAGCAGGGAGGGGACTAACCCTTACAATGAGCAGTTCTTC. Its translation: CASREGTNPYNEQFF. Filled out from reference TRBV11-1 and TRBJ2-1, the complete variable domain reads EAEVAQSPRYKITEKSQAVAFWCDPISGHATLYWYRQILGQGPELLVQFQDESVVDDSQLPKDRFSAERLKGVDSTLKIQPAELGDSAMYLCASREGTNPYNEQFFGPGTRLTVL.

This rearrangement joins TRBV6-1 to TRBJ2-1, with 8 bases matching TRBD2. Trimming removed 6 bases from V and 0 bases from J; junction bases left unmatched: 7. Per germline, CDR1 MNHNS and CDR2 SASEGT. This CDR3 has 16 residues. The CDR3 reads CASSELAESSYNEQFF. The DNA of the CDR3 is TGTGCCAGCAGCGAACTAGCGGAGAGCTCCTACAATGAGCAGTTCTTC.

Of note for this clonotype: No conserved phenylalanine or tryptophan ends this CDR3, so it is likely a read error. The DNA is left out, because the CDR3 cannot be placed on it with certainty; the CDR3 is given as TCRdb lists it. This chain connects TRBV7-1 to TRBJ2-1. TRBV7-1 is noted as an ORF with a role that remains uncertain. Termini included, the CDR3 measures 8 amino acids. The CDR3 loop reads CAQQLIES.

This clonotype is classed as hyperexpanded. The chain combines TRBV10-3 with TRBJ2-3, with 12 bases lining up with TRBD2. J lost 2 bases, V lost 10 bases, and 4 bases had no gene match. CDR3 length: 14 amino acids. From germline, CDR1 is ENHRY and CDR2 SYGVKD. The CDR3 reads CATRLAGDTDTQYF. The CDR3 bases are TGTGCCACCCGACTAGCGGGGGACACAGATACGCAGTATTTT.

The chain couples TRBV6-1 to TRBJ2-1; 9 bases are shared with TRBD1. The CDR3 is 12 amino acids. Germline V gene lookup returns CDR1 MNHNS and CDR2 SASEGT. J gave up 8 bases and V 6 bases, and 2 bases lay outside the gene matches. The CDR3 DNA follows: TGTGCCAGCAGACGGACAGGGGATGAGCAGTTCTTC. This translates into CASRRTGDEQFF.

This chain joins TRBV4-3 and TRBJ1-5; D is possibly TRBD1 (5 bases). Between the trimmed V and J ends, which lost 1 base and 6 bases, there was a span of 13 bases. CDR1 and CDR2 (germline): LGHNA, YSLEER. The CDR3 loop spans 15 amino acids. CDR3 in DNA: TGCGCCAGCAGCCAAGTTATCCAGGGCAGTCAGCCCCAGCATTTT. Translated, it gives CASSQVIQGSQPQHF.

This chain uses TRBV7-6 with TRBJ2-7; no clear D. Germline CDR1 reads SGHVS; CDR2 reads FNYEAQ. The CDR3 totals 14 residues. Between the trimmed V and J ends, which lost 2 bases and 0 bases, there was a span of 8 bases. The CDR3 DNA follows: TGTGCCAGCAGCTTACAGTTAAGCTCCTACGAGCAGTACTTC. Translation: CASSLQLSSYEQYF.

V and J are TRBV28 and TRBJ2-3, with 7 bases that match TRBD2. Germline V gene data show CDR1 as MDHEN and CDR2 as SYDVKM. This CDR3 has 15 amino acids. With V trimmed by 2 bases and J by 5 bases, 7 bases remained unmatched. In nucleotides, the CDR3 is TGTGCCAGCAGTTTAGTCGGGAGGTACGAAGATACGCAGTATTTT. Translation: CASSLVGRYEDTQYF.

The rearrangement links TRBV10-1 to TRBJ2-3; TRBD2 is a possible D gene (5 bases). Germline CDR1 is WNHNN and CDR2 is SYGVQD (reference sequence). V was pared by 7 bases and J by 6 bases, with 11 bases between. There are 12 residues in the CDR3. The CDR3 sequence: CASTDSSDTQYF. The CDR3 DNA reads as TGCGCCAGCACGGACTCGTCCGATACGCAGTATTTT.

In its sample, this clonotype is large. The chain uses TRBV27 and TRBJ2-2; no definite D call. The germline CDR1 and CDR2 sequences are MNHEY and SMNVEV (reference sequence). With 5 bases removed from V and 0 bases from J, the gap between germline ends came to 25 bases. This CDR3 contains 20 residues. CDR3 protein: CASSRTEKLPWISNTGELFF. CDR3 in DNA: TGTGCCAGCAGTCGAACCGAAAAGCTTCCCTGGATTTCGAACACCGGGGAGCTGTTTTTT.